The 2 T cell receptor beta chains presented below share a single source sample, sequenced in a study of shared clonotypes between healthy human individuals. Positively selected for CCR7, the CD45RO-negative cells used as naive CD8 cells excluded terminally differentiated effector memory CD45RA+ cells. The table came from immunoSEQ multiplex PCR; TCRdb's copy has only in-frame clones and leaves some out. The sample yields about 650,000 clones, just under 97% seen once. The sample comprised naive CD8+ T cells sorted from blood. The receptor source for this set is a young woman in good health.

The V call is TRBV4-1, the J call TRBJ2-2; 10 nucleotides line up with TRBD2. This CDR3 is 19 amino acids long. V lost 0 bases, J lost 6 bases, and 13 bases stayed unmatched. Germline CDR1 MGHRA, CDR2 YSYEKL. This CDR3 is CASSQEGPRTSGQPGELFF. The CDR3 DNA is TGCGCCAGCAGCCAAGAAGGCCCCCGGACTAGCGGTCAGCCCGGGGAGCTGTTTTTT.

The genes are TRBV14 and TRBJ2-7; 12 bases agree with TRBD1. The J segment lost 4 bases and the V segment lost 3 bases, leaving 4 bases of the junction unmatched. Germline-derived CDR1 and CDR2 are SGHDN and FVKESK. This CDR3 has 15 amino acids. The CDR3 sequence is CASSHGTGGWYEQYF. The CDR3 DNA reads as TGTGCCAGCAGCCACGGGACAGGGGGCTGGTACGAGCAGTACTTC.